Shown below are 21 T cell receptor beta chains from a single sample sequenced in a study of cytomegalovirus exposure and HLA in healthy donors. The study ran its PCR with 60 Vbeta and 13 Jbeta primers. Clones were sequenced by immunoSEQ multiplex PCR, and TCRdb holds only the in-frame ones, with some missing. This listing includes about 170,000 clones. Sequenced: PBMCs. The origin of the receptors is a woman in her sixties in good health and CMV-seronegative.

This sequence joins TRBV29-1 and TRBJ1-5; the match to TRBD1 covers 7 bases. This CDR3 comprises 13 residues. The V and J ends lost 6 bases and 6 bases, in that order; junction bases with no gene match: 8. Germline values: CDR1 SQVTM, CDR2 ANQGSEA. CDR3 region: CSVEGAMGQPQHF. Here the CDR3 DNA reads TGCAGCGTGGAGGGGGCGATGGGTCAGCCCCAGCATTTT.

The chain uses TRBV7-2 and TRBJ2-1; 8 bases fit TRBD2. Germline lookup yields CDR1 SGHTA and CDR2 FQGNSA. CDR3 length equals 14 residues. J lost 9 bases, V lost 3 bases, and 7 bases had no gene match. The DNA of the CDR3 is TGTGCCAGCAGCTTGAAGGGACTAGAAACTGAGCAGTTCTTC. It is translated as CASSLKGLETEQFF.

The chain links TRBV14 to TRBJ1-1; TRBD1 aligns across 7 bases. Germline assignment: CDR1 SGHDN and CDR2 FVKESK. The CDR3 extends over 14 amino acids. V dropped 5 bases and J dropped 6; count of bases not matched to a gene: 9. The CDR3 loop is CASSTDRVGAEAFF. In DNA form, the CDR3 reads TGTGCCAGCAGCACAGACAGGGTGGGCGCTGAAGCTTTCTTT.

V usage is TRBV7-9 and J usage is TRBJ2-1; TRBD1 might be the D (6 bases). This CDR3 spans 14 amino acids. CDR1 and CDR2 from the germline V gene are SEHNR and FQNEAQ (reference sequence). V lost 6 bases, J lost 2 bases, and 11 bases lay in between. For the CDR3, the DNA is TGTGCCAGCAGTGTTGGGGGCACCTACAATGAGCAGTTCTTC. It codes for CASSVGGTYNEQFF.

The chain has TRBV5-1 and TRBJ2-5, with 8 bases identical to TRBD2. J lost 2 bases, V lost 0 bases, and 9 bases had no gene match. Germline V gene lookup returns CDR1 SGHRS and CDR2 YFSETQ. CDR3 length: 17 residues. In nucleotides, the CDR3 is TGCGCCAGCAGCTTGGGGTGGCTAACTAGCGGACAAGAGACCCAGTACTTC. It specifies CASSLGWLTSGQETQYF.

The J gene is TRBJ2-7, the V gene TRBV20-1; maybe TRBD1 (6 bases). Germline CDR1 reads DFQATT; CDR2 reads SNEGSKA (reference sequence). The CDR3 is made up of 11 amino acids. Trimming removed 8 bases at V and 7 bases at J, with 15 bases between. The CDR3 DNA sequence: TGCAGTACAAGACAGGAGCAGGAGCAGTACTTC. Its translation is CSTRQEQEQYF.

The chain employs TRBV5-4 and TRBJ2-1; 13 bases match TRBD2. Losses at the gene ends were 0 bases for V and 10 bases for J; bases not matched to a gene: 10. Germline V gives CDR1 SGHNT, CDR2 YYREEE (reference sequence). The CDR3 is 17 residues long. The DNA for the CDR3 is TGTGCCAGCAGCTTGGGGGGGACTAGCGGGACCGCCGGGGAGCAGTTCTTC. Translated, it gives CASSLGGTSGTAGEQFF. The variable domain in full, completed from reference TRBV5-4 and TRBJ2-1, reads ETGVTQSPTHLIKTRGQQVTLRCSSQSGHNTVSWYQQALGQGPQFIFQYYREEENGRGNFPPRFSGLQFPNYSSELNVNALELDDSALYLCASSLGGTSGTAGEQFFGPGTRLTVL.

CDR3 DNA sequence: TGTGCCAGCAGCGTATATGGGGGAGGGGGGAATGAGCAGTTCTTC. Protein product: CASSVYGGGGNEQFF. V gene TRBV9 combines with J gene TRBJ2-1; D is possibly TRBD2 (7 bases). Trimming shortened V by 1 base and J by 7 bases, and 15 bases separated the two germline ends. CDR1 and CDR2 from the germline V gene are SGDLS and YYNGEE. The CDR3 totals 15 residues.

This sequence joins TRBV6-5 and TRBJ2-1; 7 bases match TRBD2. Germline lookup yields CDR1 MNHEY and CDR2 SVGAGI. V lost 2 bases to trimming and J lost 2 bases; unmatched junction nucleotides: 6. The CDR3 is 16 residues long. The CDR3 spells CASSYGSAGPYNEQFF. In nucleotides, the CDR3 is TGTGCCAGCAGTTACGGTTCAGCGGGACCCTACAATGAGCAGTTCTTC.

The CDR3, as DNA: TGTGCCAGCAGCCCGATCGGGGGCACAGATACGCAGTATTTT. It translates to CASSPIGGTDTQYF. The J gene is TRBJ2-3, the V gene TRBV9, with D possibly TRBD2 on 5 matching bases. CDR1 is SGDLS and CDR2 is YYNGEE in the germline V gene. Trimming took 4 bases from V and 1 from J, leaving 10 bases between them. The CDR3 totals 14 residues.

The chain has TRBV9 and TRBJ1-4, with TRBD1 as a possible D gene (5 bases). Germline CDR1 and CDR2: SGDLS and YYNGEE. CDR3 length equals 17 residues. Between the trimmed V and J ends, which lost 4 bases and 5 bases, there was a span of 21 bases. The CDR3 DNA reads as TGTGCCAGCAGCCGGAATGTTGGGGCAGGTACGAATGAAAAACTGTTTTTT. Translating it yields CASSRNVGAGTNEKLFF.

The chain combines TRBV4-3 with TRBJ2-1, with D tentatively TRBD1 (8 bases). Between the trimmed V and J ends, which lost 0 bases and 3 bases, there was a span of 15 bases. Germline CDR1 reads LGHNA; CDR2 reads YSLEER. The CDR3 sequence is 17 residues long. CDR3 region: CASSQEAGQEIYNEQFF. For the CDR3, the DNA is TGCGCCAGCAGCCAAGAAGCGGGACAGGAAATCTACAATGAGCAGTTCTTC.

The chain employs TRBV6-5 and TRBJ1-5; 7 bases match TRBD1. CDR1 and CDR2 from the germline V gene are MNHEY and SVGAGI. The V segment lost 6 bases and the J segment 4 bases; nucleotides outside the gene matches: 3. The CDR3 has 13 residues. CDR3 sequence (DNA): TGTGCCAGCAGGCCGGGACAGAATCAGCCCCAGCATTTT. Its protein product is CASRPGQNQPQHF.

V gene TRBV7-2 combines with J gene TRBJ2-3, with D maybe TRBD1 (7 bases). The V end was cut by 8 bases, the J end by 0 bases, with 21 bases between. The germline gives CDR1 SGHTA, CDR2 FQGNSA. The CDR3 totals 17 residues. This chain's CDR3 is CASSRQGGLASTDTQYF. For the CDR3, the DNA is TGTGCCAGCTCCAGGCAGGGGGGCCTTGCGAGCACAGATACGCAGTATTTT.

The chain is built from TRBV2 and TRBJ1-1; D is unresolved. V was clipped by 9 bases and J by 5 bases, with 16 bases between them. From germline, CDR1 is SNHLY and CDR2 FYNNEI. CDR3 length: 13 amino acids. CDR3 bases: TGTGCCAGTCAGGCCCCGGCAGGAACTGAAGCTTTCTTT. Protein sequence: CASQAPAGTEAFF.

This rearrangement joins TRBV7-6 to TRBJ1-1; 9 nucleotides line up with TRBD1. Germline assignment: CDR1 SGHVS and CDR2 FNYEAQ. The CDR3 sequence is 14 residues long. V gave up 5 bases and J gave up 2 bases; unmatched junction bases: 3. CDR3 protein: CASSMDRGNTEAFF. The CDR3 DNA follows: TGTGCCAGCAGCATGGACAGGGGAAACACTGAAGCTTTCTTT.

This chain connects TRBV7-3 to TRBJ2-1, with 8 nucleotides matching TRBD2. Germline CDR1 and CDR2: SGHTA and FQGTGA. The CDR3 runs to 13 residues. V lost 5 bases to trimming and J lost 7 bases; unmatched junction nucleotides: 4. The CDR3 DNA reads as TGTGCCAGCAGCCCCGGGGGGGGAAATGAGCAGTTCTTC. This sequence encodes CASSPGGGNEQFF.

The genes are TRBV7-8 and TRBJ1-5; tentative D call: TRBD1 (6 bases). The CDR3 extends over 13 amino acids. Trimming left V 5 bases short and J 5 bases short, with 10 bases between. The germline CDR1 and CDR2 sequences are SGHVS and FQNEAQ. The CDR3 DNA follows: TGTGCCAGCAGCCCGGGACAATATCAGCCCCAGCATTTT. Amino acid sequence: CASSPGQYQPQHF.

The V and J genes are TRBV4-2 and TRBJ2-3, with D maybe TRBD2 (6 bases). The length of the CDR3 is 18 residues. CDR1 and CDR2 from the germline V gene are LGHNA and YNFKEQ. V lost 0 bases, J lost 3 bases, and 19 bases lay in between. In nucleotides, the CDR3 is TGTGCCAGCAGCCAAGATCTTTTGTCGGGAGTAGGTACAGATACGCAGTATTTT. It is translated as CASSQDLLSGVGTDTQYF.

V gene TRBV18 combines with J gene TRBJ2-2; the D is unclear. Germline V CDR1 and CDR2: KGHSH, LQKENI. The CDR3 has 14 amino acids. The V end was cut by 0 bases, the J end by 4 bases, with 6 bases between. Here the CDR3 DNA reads TGTGCCAGCTCACCACCGGGCCTCACCGGGGAGCTGTTTTTT. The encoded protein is CASSPPGLTGELFF.

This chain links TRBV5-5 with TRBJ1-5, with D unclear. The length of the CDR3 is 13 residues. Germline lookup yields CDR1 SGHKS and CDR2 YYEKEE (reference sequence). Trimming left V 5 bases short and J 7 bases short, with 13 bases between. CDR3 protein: CASSSQERQPQHF. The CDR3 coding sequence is TGTGCCAGCAGTTCCCAGGAAAGGCAGCCCCAGCATTTT.